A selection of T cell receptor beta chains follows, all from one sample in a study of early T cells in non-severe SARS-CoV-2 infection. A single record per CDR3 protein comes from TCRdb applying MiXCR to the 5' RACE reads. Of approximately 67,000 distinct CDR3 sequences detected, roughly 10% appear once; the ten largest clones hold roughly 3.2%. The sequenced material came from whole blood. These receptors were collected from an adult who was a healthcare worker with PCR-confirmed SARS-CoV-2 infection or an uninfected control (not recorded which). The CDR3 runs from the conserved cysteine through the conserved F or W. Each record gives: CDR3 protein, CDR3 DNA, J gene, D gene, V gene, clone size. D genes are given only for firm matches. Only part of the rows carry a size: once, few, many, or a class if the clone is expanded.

CASNRGGNTGELFF | TGTGCCAGCAACAGGGGGGGGAACACCGGGGAGCTGTTTTTT | TRBJ2-2 | - | TRBV28 | many
CASSPGLAATYEQYF | TGTGCCAGCAGTCCCGGACTAGCGGCTACCTACGAGCAGTACTTC | TRBJ2-7 | TRBD2 | TRBV27 | few
CASSPAGGNEQFF | TGTGCCAGCAGCCCGGCCGGGGGGAATGAGCAGTTCTTC | TRBJ2-1 | TRBD2 | TRBV4-2 | many
CSARDGGLVQETQYF | TGCAGTGCTAGAGATGGGGGGCTTGTACAAGAGACCCAGTACTTC | TRBJ2-5 | - | TRBV20-1 | few
CSAGGFLTDTQYF | TGCAGTGCTGGGGGGTTCCTCACAGATACGCAGTATTTT | TRBJ2-3 | - | TRBV20-1 | -
CANSLSGSRRDEQFF | TGCGCCAACAGCCTTAGCGGGAGTAGAAGGGATGAGCAGTTCTTC | TRBJ2-1 | TRBD2 | TRBV10-1 | -
CASRPWQGGRVTEAFF | TGTGCCAGCAGACCTTGGCAGGGTGGTAGGGTGACTGAAGCTTTCTTT | TRBJ1-1 | - | TRBV7-8 | many
CASSLKRDTQYF | TGTGCCAGCAGCTTGAAGCGGGATACGCAGTATTTT | TRBJ2-3 | - | TRBV5-5 | few
CASSQEGVISSGNTIYF | TGTGCCAGCAGCCAGGAAGGGGTAATTAGCTCTGGAAACACCATATATTTT | TRBJ1-3 | - | TRBV3-1 | many
CASSTPQSSGNTIYF | TGTGCCAGTAGTACTCCCCAGAGCTCTGGAAACACCATATATTTT | TRBJ1-3 | - | TRBV19 | -
CASSPPPGQGMTEAFF | TGTGCCAGCAGCCCACCCCCGGGACAGGGGATGACTGAAGCTTTCTTT | TRBJ1-1 | TRBD1 | TRBV7-6 | few
CASRTAFGIQYF | TGTGCCAGCAGGACAGCGTTCGGCATTCAGTACTTC | TRBJ2-4 | - | TRBV2 | many
CASSLVYTGQGSATNEKLFF | TGTGCCAGCAGCTTAGTTTACACTGGGCAGGGCTCTGCAACTAATGAAAAACTGTTTTTT | TRBJ1-4 | - | TRBV7-6 | -
CASSLGTRKYNEQFF | TGTGCCAGCAGCTTAGGGACTAGAAAATACAATGAGCAGTTCTTC | TRBJ2-1 | TRBD2 | TRBV7-2 | -
CASSLNGGAGYGYTF | TGTGCCAGCAGCTTAAATGGAGGGGCCGGCTATGGCTACACCTTC | TRBJ1-2 | - | TRBV7-3 | many
CASSKARGRSYNSPLHF | TGTGCCAGCAGCAAAGCGCGAGGACGCTCCTATAATTCACCCCTCCACTTT | TRBJ1-6 | - | TRBV21-1 | -
CASSFSLAGYEYEQYF | TGTGCCAGCAGTTTTTCCCTAGCGGGATATGAATACGAGCAGTACTTC | TRBJ2-7 | TRBD2 | TRBV28 | many
CASTQGELAGTGELFF | TGTGCCAGCACCCAGGGCGAACTAGCGGGCACCGGGGAGCTGTTTTTT | TRBJ2-2 | TRBD2 | TRBV3-1 | few
CSVEGQGAIAETQYF | TGCAGCGTTGAAGGGCAGGGGGCGATTGCGGAGACCCAGTACTTC | TRBJ2-5 | TRBD1 | TRBV29-1 | many
CASSLGDRDDTQYF | TGTGCCAGCAGCTTGGGGGACCGGGACGATACGCAGTATTTT | TRBJ2-3 | - | TRBV5-4 | -
CASSYRDYGYTF | TGTGCCAGCAGTTACAGGGACTATGGCTACACCTTC | TRBJ1-2 | - | TRBV12-3/TRBV12-4 | few
CASSPALGYTF | TGTGCCAGCAGTCCCGCTCTAGGCTACACCTTC | TRBJ1-2 | - | TRBV12-3/TRBV12-4 | many
CASSSTGSLQETQYF | TGTGCCAGCAGTTCAACAGGGTCCCTGCAAGAGACCCAGTACTTC | TRBJ2-5 | - | TRBV28 | many
CASSLSSAPSTDTQYF | TGTGCCAGCAGTTTATCTAGCGCCCCTAGCACAGATACGCAGTATTTT | TRBJ2-3 | - | TRBV12-3/TRBV12-4 | -
CASTAPDSETYEQYF | TGTGCCAGCACCGCCCCGGACAGCGAAACCTACGAGCAGTACTTC | TRBJ2-7 | - | TRBV7-3 | few
CASSPRARDQPQHF | TGTGCCAGTAGTCCCCGGGCCCGGGATCAGCCCCAGCATTTT | TRBJ1-5 | - | TRBV19 | -
CASRVGSSGNTIYF | TGTGCCAGCAGGGTGGGAAGCTCTGGAAACACCATATATTTT | TRBJ1-3 | - | TRBV12-3/TRBV12-4 | few
CASSEIFGEQFF | TGTGCCAGCAGTGAAATTTTTGGTGAGCAGTTCTTC | TRBJ2-1 | - | TRBV6-1 | many
CASSEDGRASWNEQFF | TGTGCCAGCAGTGAAGATGGTAGGGCAAGTTGGAATGAGCAGTTCTTC | TRBJ2-1 | - | TRBV6-1 | few
CATEERRRASTDTQYF | TGTGCCACCGAAGAGAGACGGAGGGCTAGCACAGATACGCAGTATTTT | TRBJ2-3 | - | TRBV28 | -
CASSQDGVGTQYF | TGCGCCAGCAGCCAAGATGGGGTAGGGACCCAGTACTTC | TRBJ2-5 | - | TRBV4-3 | -
CASSISGTVEETQYF | TGTGCCAGCAGCATCTCCGGGACAGTCGAAGAGACCCAGTACTTC | TRBJ2-5 | TRBD1 | TRBV7-3 | medium-sized
CASSPQSSGILGEQFF | TGCGCCAGCAGCCCCCAATCTAGCGGGATCTTGGGTGAGCAGTTCTTC | TRBJ2-1 | TRBD2 | TRBV4-3 | -
CASSPPGQGGGNQPQHF | TGTGCCAGCTCACCACCGGGACAGGGCGGTGGCAATCAGCCCCAGCATTTT | TRBJ1-5 | TRBD1 | TRBV18 | many
CASTEGGLAGEQYF | TGTGCCAGCACCGAGGGGGGACTAGCGGGCGAGCAGTACTTC | TRBJ2-7 | TRBD2 | TRBV6-2/TRBV6-3 | few
CSAPQGSGGNEQFF | TGCAGTGCTCCTCAGGGGAGCGGGGGGAATGAGCAGTTCTTC | TRBJ2-1 | TRBD2 | TRBV20-1 | -
CASSLVGTGVNIQYF | TGTGCCAGCAGCTTGGTCGGGACAGGGGTGAACATTCAGTACTTC | TRBJ2-4 | TRBD1 | TRBV7-9 | -
CASSLFRDRGRGTGELFF | TGTGCCAGCAGCTTGTTCCGGGACAGGGGGCGCGGCACCGGGGAGCTGTTTTTT | TRBJ2-2 | TRBD1 | TRBV5-5 | many
CASSTSIHEQFF | TGTGCCAGCAGTACATCTATCCATGAGCAGTTCTTC | TRBJ2-1 | - | TRBV28 | -
CASSFTSGAYEQYF | TGTGCCAGCAGCTTTACTAGCGGCGCCTACGAGCAGTACTTC | TRBJ2-7 | TRBD2 | TRBV7-2 | few
CASSHPISGTGHITDTQYF | TGTGCCAGCAGTCACCCAATCTCGGGGACAGGACATATCACAGATACGCAGTATTTT | TRBJ2-3 | TRBD1 | TRBV12-3/TRBV12-4 | few
CASRRTGNLNEQFF | TGTGCCAGCCGCCGGACAGGGAATTTGAATGAGCAGTTCTTC | TRBJ2-1 | TRBD1 | TRBV2 | -
CSVRHNSGNTIYF | TGCAGCGTTAGACATAACTCTGGAAACACCATATATTTT | TRBJ1-3 | - | TRBV29-1 | -
CASGLRGTSIDEQFF | TGTGCTAGTGGTTTGAGGGGGACTAGCATCGATGAGCAGTTCTTC | TRBJ2-1 | TRBD2 | TRBV12-5 | few
CASSPTGQLFGELFF | TGTGCCAGCAGCCCGACAGGGCAATTGTTCGGGGAGCTGTTTTTT | TRBJ2-2 | TRBD1 | TRBV7-3 | many
CASSLENRGNGYTF | TGCGCCAGCAGCTTGGAAAACAGGGGAAATGGCTACACCTTC | TRBJ1-2 | TRBD1 | TRBV5-1 | -
CSALPSSYNEQFF | TGCAGTGCCCTACCTAGCTCCTACAATGAGCAGTTCTTC | TRBJ2-1 | - | TRBV20-1 | few
CAGSEDNFPGELFF | TGTGCCGGCTCTGAGGACAACTTCCCCGGGGAGCTGTTTTTT | TRBJ2-2 | - | TRBV5-4 | few
CASSFLTDRREAFF | TGTGCCAGCAGTTTTTTAACAGATCGAAGGGAAGCTTTCTTT | TRBJ1-1 | - | TRBV12-3/TRBV12-4 | few
CSVGTDRVQPQHF | TGCAGCGTTGGCACGGACAGGGTTCAGCCCCAGCATTTT | TRBJ1-5 | TRBD1 | TRBV29-1 | -